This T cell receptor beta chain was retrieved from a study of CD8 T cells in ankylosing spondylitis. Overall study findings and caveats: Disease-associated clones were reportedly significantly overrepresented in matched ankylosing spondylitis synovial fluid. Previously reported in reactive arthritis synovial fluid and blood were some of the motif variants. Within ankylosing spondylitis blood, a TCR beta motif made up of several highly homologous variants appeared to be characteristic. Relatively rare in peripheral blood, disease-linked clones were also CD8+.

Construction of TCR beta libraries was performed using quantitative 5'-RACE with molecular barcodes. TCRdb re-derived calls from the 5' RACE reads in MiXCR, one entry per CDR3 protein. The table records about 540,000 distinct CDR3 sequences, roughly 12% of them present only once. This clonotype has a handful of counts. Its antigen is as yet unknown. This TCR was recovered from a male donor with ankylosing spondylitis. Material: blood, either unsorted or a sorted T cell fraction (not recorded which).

The CDR3 DNA reads TGCAGCGGGAGGGAGAACACCGGGGAGCTGTTTTTT. This codes for CSGRENTGELFF. The chain couples TRBV29-1 to TRBJ2-2; perhaps TRBD2 as D (6 bases). V lost 7 bases to trimming and J lost 1 base, with 7 bases between them. Germline lookup yields CDR1 SQVTM and CDR2 ANQGSEA. The CDR3 is made up of 12 amino acids.